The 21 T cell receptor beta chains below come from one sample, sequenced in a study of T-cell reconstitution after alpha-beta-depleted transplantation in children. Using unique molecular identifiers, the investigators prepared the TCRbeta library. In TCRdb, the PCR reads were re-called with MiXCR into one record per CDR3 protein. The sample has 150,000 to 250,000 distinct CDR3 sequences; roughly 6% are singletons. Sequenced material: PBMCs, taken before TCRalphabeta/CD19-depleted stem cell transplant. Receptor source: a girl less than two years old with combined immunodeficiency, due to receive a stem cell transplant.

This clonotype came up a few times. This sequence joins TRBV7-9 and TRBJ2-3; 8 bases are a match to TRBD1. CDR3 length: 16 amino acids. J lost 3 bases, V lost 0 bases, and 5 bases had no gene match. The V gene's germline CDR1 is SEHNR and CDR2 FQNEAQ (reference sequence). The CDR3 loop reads CASSLAPGGRTDTQYF. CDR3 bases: TGTGCCAGCAGCTTAGCGCCAGGGGGCCGAACAGATACGCAGTATTTT.

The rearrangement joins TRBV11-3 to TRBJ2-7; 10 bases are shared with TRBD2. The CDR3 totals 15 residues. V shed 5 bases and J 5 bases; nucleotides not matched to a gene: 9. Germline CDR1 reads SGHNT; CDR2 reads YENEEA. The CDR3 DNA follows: TGTGCCAGCAGCACCCGAGCGGGGGGGCCCCACGAGCAGTACTTC. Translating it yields CASSTRAGGPHEQYF.

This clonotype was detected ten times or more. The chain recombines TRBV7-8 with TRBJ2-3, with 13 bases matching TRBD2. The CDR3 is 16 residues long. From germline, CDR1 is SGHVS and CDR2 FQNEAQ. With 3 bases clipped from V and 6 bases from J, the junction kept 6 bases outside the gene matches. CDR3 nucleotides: TGTGCCAGCAGCTTCGTACTAGCGGGAGGGCTGGATACGCAGTATTTT. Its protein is CASSFVLAGGLDTQYF.

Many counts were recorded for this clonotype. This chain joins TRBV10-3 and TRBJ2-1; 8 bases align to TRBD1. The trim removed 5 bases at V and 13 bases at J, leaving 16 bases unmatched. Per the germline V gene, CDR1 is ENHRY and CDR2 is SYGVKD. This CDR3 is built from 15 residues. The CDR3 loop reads CAISSTGTGPLLQFF. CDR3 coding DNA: TGTGCCATCAGTTCCACCGGGACAGGTCCTCTTCTTCAGTTCTTC.

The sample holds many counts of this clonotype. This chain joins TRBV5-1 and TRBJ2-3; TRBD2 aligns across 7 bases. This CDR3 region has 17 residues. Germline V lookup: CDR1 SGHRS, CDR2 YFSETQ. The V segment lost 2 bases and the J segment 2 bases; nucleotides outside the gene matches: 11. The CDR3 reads CASSLWGSGLYTDTQYF. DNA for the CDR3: TGCGCCAGCAGCTTATGGGGTAGCGGGCTGTACACAGATACGCAGTATTTT.

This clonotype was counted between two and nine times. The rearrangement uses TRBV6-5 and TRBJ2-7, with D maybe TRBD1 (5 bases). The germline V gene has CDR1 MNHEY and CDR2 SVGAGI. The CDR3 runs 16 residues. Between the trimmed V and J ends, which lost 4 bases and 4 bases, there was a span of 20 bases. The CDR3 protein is CASSFVQVNPMYEQYF. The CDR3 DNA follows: TGTGCCAGCAGTTTCGTACAGGTCAACCCCATGTACGAGCAGTACTTC.

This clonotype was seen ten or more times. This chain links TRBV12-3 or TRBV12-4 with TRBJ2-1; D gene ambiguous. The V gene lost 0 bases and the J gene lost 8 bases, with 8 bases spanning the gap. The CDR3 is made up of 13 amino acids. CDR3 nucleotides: TGTGCCAGCAGTTTAGCGAGAATCGATGAGCAGTTCTTC. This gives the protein CASSLARIDEQFF.

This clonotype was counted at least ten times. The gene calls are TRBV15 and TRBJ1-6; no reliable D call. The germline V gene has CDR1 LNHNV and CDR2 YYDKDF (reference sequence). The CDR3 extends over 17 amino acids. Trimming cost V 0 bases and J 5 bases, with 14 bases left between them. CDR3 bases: TGTGCCACCAGCAGAGATCGGAACCCTACCGATAATTCACCCCTCCACTTT. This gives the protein CATSRDRNPTDNSPLHF.

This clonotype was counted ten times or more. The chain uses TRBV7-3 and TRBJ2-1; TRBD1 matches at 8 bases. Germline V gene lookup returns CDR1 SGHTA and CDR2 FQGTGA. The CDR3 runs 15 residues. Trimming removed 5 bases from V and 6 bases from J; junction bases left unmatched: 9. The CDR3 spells CASSPFRGRSNEQFF. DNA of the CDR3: TGTGCCAGCAGCCCATTCAGGGGGCGGTCCAATGAGCAGTTCTTC.

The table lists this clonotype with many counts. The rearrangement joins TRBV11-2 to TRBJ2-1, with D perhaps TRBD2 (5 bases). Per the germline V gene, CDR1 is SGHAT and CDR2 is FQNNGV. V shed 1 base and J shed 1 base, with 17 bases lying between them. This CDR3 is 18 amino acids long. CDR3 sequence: CASSLGFGAVLSYNEQFF. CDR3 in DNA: TGTGCCAGCAGCTTAGGTTTTGGAGCGGTCCTGTCCTACAATGAGCAGTTCTTC.

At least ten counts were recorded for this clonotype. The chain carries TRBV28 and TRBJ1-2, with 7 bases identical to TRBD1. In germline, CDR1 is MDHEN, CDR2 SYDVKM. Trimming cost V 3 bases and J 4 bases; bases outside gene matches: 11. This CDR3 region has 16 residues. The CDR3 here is CASSFFSQGDSYGYTF. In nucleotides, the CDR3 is TGTGCCAGCAGTTTTTTCTCTCAGGGGGACAGCTATGGCTACACCTTC.

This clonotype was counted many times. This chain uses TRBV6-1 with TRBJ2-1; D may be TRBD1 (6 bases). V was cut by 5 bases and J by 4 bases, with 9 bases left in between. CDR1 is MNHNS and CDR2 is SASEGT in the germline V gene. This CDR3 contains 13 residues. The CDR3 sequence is CASSPGDYNEQFF. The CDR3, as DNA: TGTGCCAGCAGTCCAGGGGATTACAATGAGCAGTTCTTC.

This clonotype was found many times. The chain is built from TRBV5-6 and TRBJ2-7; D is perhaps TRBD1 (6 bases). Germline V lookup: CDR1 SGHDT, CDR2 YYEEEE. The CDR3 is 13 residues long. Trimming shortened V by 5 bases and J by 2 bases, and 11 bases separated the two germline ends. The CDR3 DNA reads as TGTGCCAGCAGTTCCGGGACAACCTACGAGCAGTACTTC. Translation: CASSSGTTYEQYF.

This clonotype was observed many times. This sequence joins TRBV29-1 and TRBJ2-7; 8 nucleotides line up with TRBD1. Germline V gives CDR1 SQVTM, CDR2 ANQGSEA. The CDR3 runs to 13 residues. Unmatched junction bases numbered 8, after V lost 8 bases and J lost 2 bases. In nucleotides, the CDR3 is TGCAGCATTCCCGGGACAGGAGCCTACGAGCAGTACTTC. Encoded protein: CSIPGTGAYEQYF.

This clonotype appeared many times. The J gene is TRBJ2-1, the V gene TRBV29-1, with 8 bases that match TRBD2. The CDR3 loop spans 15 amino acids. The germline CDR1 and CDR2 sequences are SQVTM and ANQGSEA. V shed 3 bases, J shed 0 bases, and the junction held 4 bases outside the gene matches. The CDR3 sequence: CSVEGGLASYNEQFF. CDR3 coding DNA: TGCAGCGTTGAGGGAGGACTAGCCTCCTACAATGAGCAGTTCTTC.

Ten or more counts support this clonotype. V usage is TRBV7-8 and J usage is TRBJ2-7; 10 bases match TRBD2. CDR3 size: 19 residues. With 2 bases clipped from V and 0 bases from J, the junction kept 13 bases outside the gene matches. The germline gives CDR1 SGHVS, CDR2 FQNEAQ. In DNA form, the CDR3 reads TGTGCCAGCAGCTTATCGGTGTGGGTAGCGGGAGGCCCCTCCTACGAGCAGTACTTC. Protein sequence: CASSLSVWVAGGPSYEQYF.

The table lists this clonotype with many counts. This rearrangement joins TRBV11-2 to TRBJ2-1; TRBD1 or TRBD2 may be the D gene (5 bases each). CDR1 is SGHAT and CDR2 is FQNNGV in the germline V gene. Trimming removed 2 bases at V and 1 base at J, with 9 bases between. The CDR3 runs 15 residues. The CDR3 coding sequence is TGTGCCAGCAGCTTACTGGGGACGTCCTACAATGAGCAGTTCTTC. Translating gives CASSLLGTSYNEQFF.

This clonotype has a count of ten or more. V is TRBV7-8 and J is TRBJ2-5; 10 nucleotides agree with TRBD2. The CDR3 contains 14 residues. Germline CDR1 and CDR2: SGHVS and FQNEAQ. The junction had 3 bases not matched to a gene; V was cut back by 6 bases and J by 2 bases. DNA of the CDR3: TGTGCCAGCAGTTTACTAGCGGGGCAAGAGACCCAGTACTTC. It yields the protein CASSLLAGQETQYF.

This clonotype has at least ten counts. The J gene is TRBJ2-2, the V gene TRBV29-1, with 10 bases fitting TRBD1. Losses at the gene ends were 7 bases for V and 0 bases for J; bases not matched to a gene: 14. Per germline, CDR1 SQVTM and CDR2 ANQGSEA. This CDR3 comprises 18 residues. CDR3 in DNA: TGCAGCGCCCTCATATGGGTGACAGGGGGCCCGAACACCGGGGAGCTGTTTTTT. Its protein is CSALIWVTGGPNTGELFF.

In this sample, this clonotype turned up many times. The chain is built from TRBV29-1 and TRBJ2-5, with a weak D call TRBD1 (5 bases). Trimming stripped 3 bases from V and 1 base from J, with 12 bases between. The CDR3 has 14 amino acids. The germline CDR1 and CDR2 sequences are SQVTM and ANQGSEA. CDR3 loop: CSVDGRGSQETQYF. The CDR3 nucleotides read TGCAGCGTTGACGGTAGGGGTTCCCAAGAGACCCAGTACTTC.

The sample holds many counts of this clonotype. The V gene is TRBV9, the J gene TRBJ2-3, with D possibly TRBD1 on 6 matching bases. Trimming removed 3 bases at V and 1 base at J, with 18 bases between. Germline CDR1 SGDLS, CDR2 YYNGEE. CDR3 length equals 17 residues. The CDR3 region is CASSGAGTTPGTDTQYF. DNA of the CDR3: TGTGCCAGCAGCGGGGCCGGGACAACCCCAGGCACAGATACGCAGTATTTT.